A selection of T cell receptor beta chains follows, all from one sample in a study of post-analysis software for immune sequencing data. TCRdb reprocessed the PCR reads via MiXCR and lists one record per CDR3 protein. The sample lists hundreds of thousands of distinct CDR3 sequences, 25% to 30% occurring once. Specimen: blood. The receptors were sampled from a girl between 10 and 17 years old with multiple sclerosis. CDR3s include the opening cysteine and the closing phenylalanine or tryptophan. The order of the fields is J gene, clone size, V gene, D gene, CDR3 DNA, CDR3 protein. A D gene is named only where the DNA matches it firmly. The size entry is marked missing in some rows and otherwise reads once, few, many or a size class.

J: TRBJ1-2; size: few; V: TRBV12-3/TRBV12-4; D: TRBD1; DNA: TGTGCCAGCAGTTTAATGACAGGGGGTGGTGGCTACACCTTC; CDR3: CASSLMTGGGGYTF
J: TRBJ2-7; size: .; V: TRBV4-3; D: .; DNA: TGCGCCAGCAGCCAAGACCTCTTTGGGAATGAGCAGTACTTC; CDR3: CASSQDLFGNEQYF
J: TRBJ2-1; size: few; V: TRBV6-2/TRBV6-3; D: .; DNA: TGTGCCAGCAGAGACACCGCGGGGCGTGAGCAGTTCTTC; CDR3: CASRDTAGREQFF
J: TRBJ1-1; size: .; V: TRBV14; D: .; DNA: TGTGCCAGCAGCCAAGGAGGGCGGCTAGGCACTGAAGCTTTCTTT; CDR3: CASSQGGRLGTEAFF
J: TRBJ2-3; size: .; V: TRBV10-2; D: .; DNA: TGCGCCAGCAGTGAAATGGGGCCCCGGGATACGCAGTATTTT; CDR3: CASSEMGPRDTQYF
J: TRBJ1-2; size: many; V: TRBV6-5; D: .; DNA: TGTGCCAGCAGTTACGATGGGAACTATGGCTACACCTTC; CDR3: CASSYDGNYGYTF
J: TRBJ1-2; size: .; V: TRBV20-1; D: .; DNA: TGCAGTGCCCCCGTGGGCGGGTATGGCTACACCTTC; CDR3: CSAPVGGYGYTF
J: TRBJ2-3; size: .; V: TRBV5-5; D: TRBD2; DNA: TGTGCCAGCAGCTTCTCTCTAGCGGGGGGGCCTTACACAGATACGCAGTATTTT; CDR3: CASSFSLAGGPYTDTQYF
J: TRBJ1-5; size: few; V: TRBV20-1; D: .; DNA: TGCAGTGCTAGTATGGGGAATCAGCCCCAGCATTTT; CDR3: CSASMGNQPQHF
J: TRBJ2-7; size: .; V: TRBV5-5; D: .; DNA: TGTGCCGGCAGCTTGGCAGGGGAACGCGACGAGCAGTACTTC; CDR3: CAGSLAGERDEQYF
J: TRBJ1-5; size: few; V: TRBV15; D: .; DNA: TGTGCCACCAGCAGACTGAAAACAGGTGATAGCAATCAGCCCCAGCATTTT; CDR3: CATSRLKTGDSNQPQHF
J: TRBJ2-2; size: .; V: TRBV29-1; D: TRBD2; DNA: TGCAGCGCTGTTAGCGGGAGCACGAACACCGGGGAGCTGTTTTTT; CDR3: CSAVSGSTNTGELFF
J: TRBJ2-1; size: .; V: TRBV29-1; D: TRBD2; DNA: TGCAGCGTTGAGTACGGGAGGGCCGGAACAAACAATGAGCAGTTCTTC; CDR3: CSVEYGRAGTNNEQFF
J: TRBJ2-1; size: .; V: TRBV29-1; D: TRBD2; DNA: TGCAGCGTTGAAAGTCTAGCGGCGGATGAGCAGTTCTTC; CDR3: CSVESLAADEQFF
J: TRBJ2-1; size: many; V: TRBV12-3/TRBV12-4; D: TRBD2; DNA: TGTGCCAGCAAACCTACTAGCGGCTCCTACAATGAGCAGTTCTTC; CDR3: CASKPTSGSYNEQFF
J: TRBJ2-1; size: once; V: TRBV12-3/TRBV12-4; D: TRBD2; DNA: TGTGCCAGCAGTTTTATGGGAGGGAGTGAGGGTGAGCAGTTCTTC; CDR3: CASSFMGGSEGEQFF
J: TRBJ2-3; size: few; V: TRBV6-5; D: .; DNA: TGTGCCAGCTCGACAGCTAGCATAGATACGCAGTATTTT; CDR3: CASSTASIDTQYF
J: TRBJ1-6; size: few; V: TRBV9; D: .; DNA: TGTGCCAGCAGCGTAGGAGGGCCAGATAATTCACCCCTCCACTTT; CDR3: CASSVGGPDNSPLHF
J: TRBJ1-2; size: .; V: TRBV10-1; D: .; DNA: TGCGCCAGCAGGGAGTCGACAGACTATGACTACACCTTC; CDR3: CASRESTDYDYTF
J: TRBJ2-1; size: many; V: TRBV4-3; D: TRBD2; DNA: TGCGCCAGCAGCCAAGGGACTAGCGGGAGTCCGTCCTACAATGAGCAGTTCTTC; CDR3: CASSQGTSGSPSYNEQFF
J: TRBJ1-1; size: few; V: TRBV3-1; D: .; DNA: TGTGCCAGCAGCGCCACAATGAGTGGGACTGAAGCTTTCTTT; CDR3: CASSATMSGTEAFF
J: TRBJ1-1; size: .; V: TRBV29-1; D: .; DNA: TGCAGCGTTGTTCGGGGGCATGGCACTGAAGCTTTCTTT; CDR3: CSVVRGHGTEAFF
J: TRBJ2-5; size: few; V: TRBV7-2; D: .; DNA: TGTGCCAGCAGCTTAGAAGACAGACAGCCGGAGACCCAGTACTTC; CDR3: CASSLEDRQPETQYF
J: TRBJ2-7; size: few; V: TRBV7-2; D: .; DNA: TGTGCCAGCAGCTTTCGGCGGGAACTGGGTGAGCAGTACTTC; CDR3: CASSFRRELGEQYF
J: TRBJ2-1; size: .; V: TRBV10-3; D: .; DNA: TGTGCCATCAGTGATAGCGTCGTCGGGCACAGTGAGCAGTTCTTC; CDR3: CAISDSVVGHSEQFF
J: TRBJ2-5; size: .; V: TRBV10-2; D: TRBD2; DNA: TGCGCCAGCAGGCCAGGACTAGCGGGAGGGGGGGCCCAGTACTTC; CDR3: CASRPGLAGGGAQYF
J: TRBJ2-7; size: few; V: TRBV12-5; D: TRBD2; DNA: TGTGCTAGTGGCCGGGGACTAGCGGGAGAAGACGAGCAGTACTTC; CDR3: CASGRGLAGEDEQYF
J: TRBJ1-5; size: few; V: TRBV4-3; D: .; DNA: TGCGCCAGCAGCCAGGAATATAGCAATCAGCCCCAGCATTTT; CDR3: CASSQEYSNQPQHF
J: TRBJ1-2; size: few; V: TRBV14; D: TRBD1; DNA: TGTGCCAGCAGCACTGTCGCGGGACAGTCCCGCTACACCTTC; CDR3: CASSTVAGQSRYTF
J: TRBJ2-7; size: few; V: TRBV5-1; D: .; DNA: TGCGCCAGCAGCTTGTTACTTCCGGTGGGGTCCTACGAGCAGTACTTC; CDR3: CASSLLLPVGSYEQYF
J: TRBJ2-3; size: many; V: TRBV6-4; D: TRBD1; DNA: TGTGCCAGCAGTGAGACAGGGGCGAGCGGTACGCAGTATTTT; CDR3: CASSETGASGTQYF
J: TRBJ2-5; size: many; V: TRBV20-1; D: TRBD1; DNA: TGCAGTGCAGGGACAGGGAGAGAGACCCAGTACTTC; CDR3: CSAGTGRETQYF
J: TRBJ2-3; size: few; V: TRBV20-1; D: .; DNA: TGCAGTGCCGGAGGGGGGTTTGGAGGAGTCACAGATACGCAGTATTTT; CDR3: CSAGGGFGGVTDTQYF
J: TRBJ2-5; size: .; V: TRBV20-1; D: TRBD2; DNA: TGCAGTGCTAGCTCCTCCGGACTAGCGGAAACGAAAGAGACCCAGGACTTC; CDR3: CSASSSGLAETKETQDF
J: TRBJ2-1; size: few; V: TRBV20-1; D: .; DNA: TGCAGTGCGCTACCGGGGTCCTACAATGAGCAGTTCTTC; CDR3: CSALPGSYNEQFF
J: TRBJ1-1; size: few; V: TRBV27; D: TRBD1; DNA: TGTGCCAGCAGTAAACAAGGGGGCATGAACAATGAAGCTTTCTTT; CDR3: CASSKQGGMNNEAFF
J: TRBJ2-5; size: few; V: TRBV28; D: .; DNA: TGTGCCAGCAGCTGGGGAGGGACACACCAAGAGACCCAGTACTTC; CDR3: CASSWGGTHQETQYF
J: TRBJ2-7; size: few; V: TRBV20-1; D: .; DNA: TGCAGTGCTAAGGATGGCAGTTCCGGCTCCTACGAGCAGTACTTC; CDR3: CSAKDGSSGSYEQYF
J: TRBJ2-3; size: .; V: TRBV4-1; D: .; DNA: TGCGCCAGCAGCCCCATCACCACAGATACGCAGTATTTT; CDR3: CASSPITTDTQYF
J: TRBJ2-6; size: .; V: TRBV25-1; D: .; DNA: TGTGCCAGCAGTGAGATGGGGGGGACACCATCTGGGGCCAACGTCCTGACTTTC; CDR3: CASSEMGGTPSGANVLTF
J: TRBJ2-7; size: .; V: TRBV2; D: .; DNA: TGTGCCAGCAGCGTAGGGGGGACGGGGAGCTCCTACGAGCAGTACTTC; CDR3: CASSVGGTGSSYEQYF
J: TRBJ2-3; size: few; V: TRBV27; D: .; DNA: TGTGCCAGCAGTTTCGTACACGAGGATACGCAGTATTTT; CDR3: CASSFVHEDTQYF
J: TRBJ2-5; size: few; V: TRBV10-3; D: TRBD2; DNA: TGTGCCATCAGTGAGACGGGACTAGCGGGAGGGCTGAGGCAGTACTTC; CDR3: CAISETGLAGGLRQYF
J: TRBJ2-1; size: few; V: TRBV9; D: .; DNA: TGTGCCAGCAGTGGGAGAGACGGGAGCTCCTACAATGAGCAGTTCTTC; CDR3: CASSGRDGSSYNEQFF
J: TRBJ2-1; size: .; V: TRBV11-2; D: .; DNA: TGTGCCAGCAGCTTAGGGTATTTGTTGGATCATGAGCAGTTCTTC; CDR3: CASSLGYLLDHEQFF